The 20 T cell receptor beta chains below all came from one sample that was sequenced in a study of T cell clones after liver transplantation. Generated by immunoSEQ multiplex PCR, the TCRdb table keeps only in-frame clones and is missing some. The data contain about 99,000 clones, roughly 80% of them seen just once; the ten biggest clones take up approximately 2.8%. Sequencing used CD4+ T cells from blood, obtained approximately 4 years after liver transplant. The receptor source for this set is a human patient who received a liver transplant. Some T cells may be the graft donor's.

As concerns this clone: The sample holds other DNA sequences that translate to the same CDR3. In DNA form, the CDR3 reads TGCGCCAGCAGCTTGGGTCAGGTGAACACTGAAGCTTTCTTT. Its translation is CASSLGQVNTEAFF. The chain has TRBV5-1 and TRBJ1-1; D is ambiguous. CDR1 is SGHRS and CDR2 is YFSETQ in the germline V gene. Between the trimmed V and J ends, which lost 0 bases and 0 bases, there was a span of 6 bases. The CDR3 covers 14 residues.

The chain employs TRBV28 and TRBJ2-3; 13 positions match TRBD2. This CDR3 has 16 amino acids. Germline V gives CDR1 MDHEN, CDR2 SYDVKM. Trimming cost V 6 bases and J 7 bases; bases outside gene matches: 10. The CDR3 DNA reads TGTGCCAGCAGCCGCGGACTAGCGGGAGATTTGAATACGCAGTATTTT. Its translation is CASSRGLAGDLNTQYF.

The CDR3 DNA reads as TGTGCCAGCTCACCGCTACACGGTTCCAATGAAAAACTGTTTTTT. It codes for CASSPLHGSNEKLFF. The gene calls are TRBV18 and TRBJ1-4; D is uncertain. This CDR3 spans 15 amino acids. V lost 3 bases and J 5 bases, leaving 13 bases between the germline ends. Germline V gene sequence: CDR1 KGHSH, CDR2 LQKENI.

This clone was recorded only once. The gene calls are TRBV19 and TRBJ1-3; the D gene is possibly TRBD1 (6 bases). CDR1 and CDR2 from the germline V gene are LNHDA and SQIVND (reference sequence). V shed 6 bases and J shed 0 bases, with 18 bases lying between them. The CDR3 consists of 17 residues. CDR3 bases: TGTGCCAGTAGAGGACAGTCTACACGCATCTCTGGAAACACCATATATTTT. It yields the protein CASRGQSTRISGNTIYF.

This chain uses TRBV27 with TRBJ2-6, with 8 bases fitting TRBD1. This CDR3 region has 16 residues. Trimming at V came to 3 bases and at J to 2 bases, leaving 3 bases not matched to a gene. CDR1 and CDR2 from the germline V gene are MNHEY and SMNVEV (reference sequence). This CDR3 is CASSFLQGAGANVLTF. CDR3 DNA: TGTGCCAGCAGTTTTCTACAGGGGGCTGGGGCCAACGTCCTGACTTTC.

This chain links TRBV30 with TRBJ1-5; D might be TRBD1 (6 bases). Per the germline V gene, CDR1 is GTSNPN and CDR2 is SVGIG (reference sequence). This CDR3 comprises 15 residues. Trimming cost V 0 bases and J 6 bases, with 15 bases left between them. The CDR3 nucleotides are TGTGCCTGGAGTGTACTGGAAGGGGGTAGTCAGCCCCAGCATTTT. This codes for CAWSVLEGGSQPQHF.

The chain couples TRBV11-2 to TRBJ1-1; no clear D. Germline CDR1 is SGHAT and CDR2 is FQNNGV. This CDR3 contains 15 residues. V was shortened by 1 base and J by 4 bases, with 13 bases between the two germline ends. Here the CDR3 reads CASSLVATSGTEAFF. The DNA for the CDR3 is TGTGCCAGCAGCTTAGTAGCCACAAGTGGCACTGAAGCTTTCTTT.

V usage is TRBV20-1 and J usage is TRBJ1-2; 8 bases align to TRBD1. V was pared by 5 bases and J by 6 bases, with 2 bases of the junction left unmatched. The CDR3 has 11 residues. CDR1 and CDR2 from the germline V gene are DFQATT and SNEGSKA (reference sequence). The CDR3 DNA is TGCAGTGCTCGACAGGGGCATGGCTACACCTTC. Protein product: CSARQGHGYTF.

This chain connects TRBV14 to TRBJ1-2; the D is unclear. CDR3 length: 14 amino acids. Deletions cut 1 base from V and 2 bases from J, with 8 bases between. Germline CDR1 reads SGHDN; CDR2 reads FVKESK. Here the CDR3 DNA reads TGTGCCAGCAGCCAAGGGGTAGGGAACTATGGCTACACCTTC. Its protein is CASSQGVGNYGYTF.

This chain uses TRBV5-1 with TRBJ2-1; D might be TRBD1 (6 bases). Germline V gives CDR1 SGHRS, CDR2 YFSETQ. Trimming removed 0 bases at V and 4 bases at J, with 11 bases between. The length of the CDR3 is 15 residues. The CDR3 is CASSLEGVPYNEQFF. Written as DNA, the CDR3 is TGCGCCAGCAGCTTGGAGGGGGTCCCTTACAATGAGCAGTTCTTC.

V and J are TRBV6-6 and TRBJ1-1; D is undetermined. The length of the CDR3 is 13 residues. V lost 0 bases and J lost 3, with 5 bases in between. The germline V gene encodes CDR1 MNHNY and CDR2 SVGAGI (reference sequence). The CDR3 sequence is CASSYSLDTEAFF. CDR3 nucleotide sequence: TGTGCCAGCAGTTACTCGCTTGACACTGAAGCTTTCTTT.

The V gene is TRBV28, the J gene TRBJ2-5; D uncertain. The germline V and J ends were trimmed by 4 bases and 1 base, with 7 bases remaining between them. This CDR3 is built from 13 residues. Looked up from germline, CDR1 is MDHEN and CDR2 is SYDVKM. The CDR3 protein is CASSSPAQETQYF. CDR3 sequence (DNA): TGTGCCAGCAGTTCCCCCGCCCAAGAGACCCAGTACTTC.

The CDR3 spells CASSFRQGAPVEQYF. The DNA for the CDR3 is TGCGCCAGCAGCTTTCGACAGGGTGCGCCGGTTGAGCAGTACTTC. This chain connects TRBV4-1 to TRBJ2-7; TRBD1 aligns across 7 bases. This CDR3 spans 15 amino acids. Germline CDR1 MGHRA, CDR2 YSYEKL. V shed 5 bases, J shed 7 bases, and the junction held 14 bases outside the gene matches.

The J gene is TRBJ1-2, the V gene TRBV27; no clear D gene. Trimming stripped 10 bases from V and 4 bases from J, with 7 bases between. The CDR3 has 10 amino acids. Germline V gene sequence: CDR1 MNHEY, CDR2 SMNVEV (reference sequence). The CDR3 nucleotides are TGTGCCATCCTACCCTATGGCTACACCTTC. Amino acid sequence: CAILPYGYTF.

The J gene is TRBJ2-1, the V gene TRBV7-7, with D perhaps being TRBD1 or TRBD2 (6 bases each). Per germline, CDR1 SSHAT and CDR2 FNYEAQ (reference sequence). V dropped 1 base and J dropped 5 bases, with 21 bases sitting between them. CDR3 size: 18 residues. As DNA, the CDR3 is TGTGCCAGCAGCTTAGATCCGACTGGCCTAGGGGGGCACAATGAGCAGTTCTTC. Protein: CASSLDPTGLGGHNEQFF.

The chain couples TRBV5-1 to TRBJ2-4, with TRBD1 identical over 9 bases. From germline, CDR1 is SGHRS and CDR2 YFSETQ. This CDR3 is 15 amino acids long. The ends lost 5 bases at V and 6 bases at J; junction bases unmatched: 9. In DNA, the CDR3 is TGCGCCAGCAGTCCGGGACAGGGATTGGGAAACATTCAGTACTTC. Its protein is CASSPGQGLGNIQYF.

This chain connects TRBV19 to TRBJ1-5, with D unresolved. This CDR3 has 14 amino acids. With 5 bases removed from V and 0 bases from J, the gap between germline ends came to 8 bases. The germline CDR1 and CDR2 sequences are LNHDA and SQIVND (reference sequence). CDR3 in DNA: TGTGCCAGTAGTCACACCCGTAGCAATCAGCCCCAGCATTTT. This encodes CASSHTRSNQPQHF.

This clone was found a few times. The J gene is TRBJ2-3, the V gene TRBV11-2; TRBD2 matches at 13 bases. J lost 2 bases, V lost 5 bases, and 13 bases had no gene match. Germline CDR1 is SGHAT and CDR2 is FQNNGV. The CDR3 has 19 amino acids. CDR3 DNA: TGTGCCAGCAGCGATGGACTAGCGGGAGTAGCGGGGGTCACAGATACGCAGTATTTT. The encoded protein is CASSDGLAGVAGVTDTQYF.

The DNA for the CDR3 is TGTGCCAGCTCACCACCGCACAGAAATAGCAATCAGCCCCAGCATTTT. Its protein is CASSPPHRNSNQPQHF. The chain has TRBV18 and TRBJ1-5; D gene uncertain. Between the trimmed V and J ends, which lost 0 bases and 0 bases, there was a span of 9 bases. Germline-derived CDR1 and CDR2 are KGHSH and LQKENI. The CDR3 is made up of 16 amino acids. Full variable domain (rest looked up from reference TRBV18 and TRBJ1-5): NAGVMQNPRHLVRRRGQEARLRCSPMKGHSHVYWYRQLPEEGLKFMVYLQKENIIDESGMPKERFSAEFPKEGPSILRIQQVVRGDSAAYFCASSPPHRNSNQPQHFGDGTRLSIL.

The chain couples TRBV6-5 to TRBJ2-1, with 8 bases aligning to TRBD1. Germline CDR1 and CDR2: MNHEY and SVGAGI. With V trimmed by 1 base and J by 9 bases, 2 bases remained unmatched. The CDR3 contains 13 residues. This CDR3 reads CASSYLDRGEQFF. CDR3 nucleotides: TGTGCCAGCAGTTACTTAGACAGGGGTGAGCAGTTCTTC.